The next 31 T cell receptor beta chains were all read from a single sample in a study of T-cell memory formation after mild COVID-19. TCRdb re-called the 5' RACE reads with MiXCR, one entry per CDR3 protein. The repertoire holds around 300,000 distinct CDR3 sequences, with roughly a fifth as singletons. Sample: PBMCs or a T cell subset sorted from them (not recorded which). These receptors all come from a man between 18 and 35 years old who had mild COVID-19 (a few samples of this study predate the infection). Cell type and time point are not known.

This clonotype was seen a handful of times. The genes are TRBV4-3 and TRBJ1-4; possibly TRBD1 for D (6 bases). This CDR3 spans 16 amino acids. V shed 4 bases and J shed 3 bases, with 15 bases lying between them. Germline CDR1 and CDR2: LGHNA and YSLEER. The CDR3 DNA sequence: TGCGCCAGCAGCCCTTCACAGGGTGCTGCTAATGAAAAACTGTTTTTT. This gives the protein CASSPSQGAANEKLFF.

The CDR3, as DNA: TGTGCCAGCACCCGGACAGCCATGAGCTCCTACAATGAGCAGTTCTTC. It yields the protein CASTRTAMSSYNEQFF. The chain uses TRBV28 and TRBJ2-1; possible D gene TRBD1, 6 bases. V was clipped by 7 bases and J by 0 bases, with 16 bases between them. This CDR3 spans 16 amino acids. Germline CDR1 MDHEN, CDR2 SYDVKM.

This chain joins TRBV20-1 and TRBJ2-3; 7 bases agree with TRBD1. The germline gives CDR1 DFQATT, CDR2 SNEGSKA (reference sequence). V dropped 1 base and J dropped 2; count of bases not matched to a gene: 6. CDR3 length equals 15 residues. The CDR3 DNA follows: TGCAGTGCTAGAGCGGTCGACAGGGTCACAGATACGCAGTATTTT. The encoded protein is CSARAVDRVTDTQYF.

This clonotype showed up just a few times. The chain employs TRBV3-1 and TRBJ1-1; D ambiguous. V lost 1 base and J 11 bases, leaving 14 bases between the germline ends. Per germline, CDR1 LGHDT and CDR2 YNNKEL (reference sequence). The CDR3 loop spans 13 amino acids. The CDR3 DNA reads TGTGCCAGCAGCCAAGGTGGTGGGATTGAGGCTTTCTTT. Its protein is CASSQGGGIEAFF.

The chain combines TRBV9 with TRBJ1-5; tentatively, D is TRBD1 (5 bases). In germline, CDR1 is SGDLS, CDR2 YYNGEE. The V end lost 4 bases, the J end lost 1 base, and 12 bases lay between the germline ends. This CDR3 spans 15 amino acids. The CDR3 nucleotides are TGTGCCAGCAGCCTTCAGGGCGGGAGCAATCAGCCCCAGCATTTT. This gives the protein CASSLQGGSNQPQHF. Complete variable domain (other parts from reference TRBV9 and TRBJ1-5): DSGVTQTPKHLITATGQRVTLRCSPRSGDLSVYWYQQSLDQGLQFLIQYYNGEERAKGNILERFSAQQFPDLHSELNLSSLELGDSALYFCASSLQGGSNQPQHFGDGTRLSIL.

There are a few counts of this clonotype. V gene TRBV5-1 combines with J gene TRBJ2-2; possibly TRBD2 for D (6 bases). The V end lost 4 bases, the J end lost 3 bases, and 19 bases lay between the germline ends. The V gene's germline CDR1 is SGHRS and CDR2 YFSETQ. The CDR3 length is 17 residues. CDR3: CASSLRTGTWDTGELFF. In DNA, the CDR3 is TGCGCCAGCAGCCTCCGGACCGGGACTTGGGACACCGGGGAGCTGTTTTTT.

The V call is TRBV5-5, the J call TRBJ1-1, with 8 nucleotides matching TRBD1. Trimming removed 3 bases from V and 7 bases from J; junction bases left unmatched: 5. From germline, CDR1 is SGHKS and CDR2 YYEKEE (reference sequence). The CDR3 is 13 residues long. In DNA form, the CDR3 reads TGTGCCAGCAGCTACCGGACAGGGTATGAAGCTTTCTTT. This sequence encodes CASSYRTGYEAFF.

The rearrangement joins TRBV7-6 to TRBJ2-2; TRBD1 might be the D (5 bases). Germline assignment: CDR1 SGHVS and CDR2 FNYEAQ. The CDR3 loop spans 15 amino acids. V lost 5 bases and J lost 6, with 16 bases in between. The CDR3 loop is CASSTQGAKAGELFF. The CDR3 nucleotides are TGTGCCAGCAGCACCCAAGGGGCGAAGGCCGGGGAGCTGTTTTTT.

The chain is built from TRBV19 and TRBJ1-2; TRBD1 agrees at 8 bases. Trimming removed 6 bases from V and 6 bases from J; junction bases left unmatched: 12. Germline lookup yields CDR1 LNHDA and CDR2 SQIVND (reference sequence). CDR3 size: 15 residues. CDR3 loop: CASSTDRVGRDGYTF. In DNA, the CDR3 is TGTGCCAGTAGCACGGACAGGGTCGGACGGGATGGCTACACCTTC.

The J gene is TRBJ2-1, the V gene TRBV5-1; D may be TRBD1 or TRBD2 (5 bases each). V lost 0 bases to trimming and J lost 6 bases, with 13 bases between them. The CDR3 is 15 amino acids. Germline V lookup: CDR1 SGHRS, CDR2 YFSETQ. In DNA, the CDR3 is TGCGCCAGCAGCTTGGGGGGGAATCTCCTCAATGAGCAGTTCTTC. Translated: CASSLGGNLLNEQFF.

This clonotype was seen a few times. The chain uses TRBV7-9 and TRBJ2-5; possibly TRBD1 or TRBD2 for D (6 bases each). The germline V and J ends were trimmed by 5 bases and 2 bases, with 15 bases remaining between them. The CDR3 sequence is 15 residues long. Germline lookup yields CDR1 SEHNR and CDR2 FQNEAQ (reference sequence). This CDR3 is CASSPLIGGQETQYF. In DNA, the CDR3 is TGTGCCAGCAGCCCTTTGATAGGGGGGCAAGAGACCCAGTACTTC.

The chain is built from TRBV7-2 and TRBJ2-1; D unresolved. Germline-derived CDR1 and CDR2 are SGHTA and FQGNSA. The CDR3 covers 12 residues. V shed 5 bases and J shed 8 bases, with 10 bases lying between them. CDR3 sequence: CASSPYRDEQFF. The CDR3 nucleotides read TGTGCCAGCAGCCCCTACCGGGATGAGCAGTTCTTC.

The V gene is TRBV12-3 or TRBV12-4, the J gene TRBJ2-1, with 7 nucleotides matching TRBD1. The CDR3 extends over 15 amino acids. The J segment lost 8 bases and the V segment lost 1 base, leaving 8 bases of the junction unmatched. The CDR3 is CASSLDRQGTDEQFF. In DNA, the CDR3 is TGTGCCAGCAGTTTAGACCGACAGGGTACTGATGAGCAGTTCTTC.

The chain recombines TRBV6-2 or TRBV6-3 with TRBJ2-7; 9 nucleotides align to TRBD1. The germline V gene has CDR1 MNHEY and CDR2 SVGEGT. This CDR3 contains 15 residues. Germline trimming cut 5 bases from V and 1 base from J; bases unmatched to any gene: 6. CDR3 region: CASSLTGGSSYEQYV. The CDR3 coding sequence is TGTGCCAGCAGTCTGACAGGGGGTAGTTCCTACGAGCAGTACGTC.

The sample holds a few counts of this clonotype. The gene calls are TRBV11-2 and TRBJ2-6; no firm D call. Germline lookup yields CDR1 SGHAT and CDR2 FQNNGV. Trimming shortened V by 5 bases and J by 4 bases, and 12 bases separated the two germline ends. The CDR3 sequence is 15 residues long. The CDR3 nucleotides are TGTGCCAGCAGCCCCGGGCGGTTCGGGGCCAACGTCCTGACTTTC. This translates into CASSPGRFGANVLTF.

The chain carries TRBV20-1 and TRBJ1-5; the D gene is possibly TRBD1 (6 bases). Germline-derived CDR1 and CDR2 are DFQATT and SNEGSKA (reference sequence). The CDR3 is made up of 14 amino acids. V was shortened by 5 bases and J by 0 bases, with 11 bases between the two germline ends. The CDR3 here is CSARGRSSNQPQHF. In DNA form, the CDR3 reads TGCAGTGCTCGGGGGCGGTCTAGCAATCAGCCCCAGCATTTT.

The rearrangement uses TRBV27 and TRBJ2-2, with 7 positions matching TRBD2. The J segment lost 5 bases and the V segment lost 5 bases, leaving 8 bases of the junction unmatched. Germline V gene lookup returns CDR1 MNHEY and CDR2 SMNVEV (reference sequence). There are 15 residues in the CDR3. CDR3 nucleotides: TGTGCCAGCAGTCCTACTAGCGTGGGGACCGGGGAGCTGTTTTTT. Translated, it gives CASSPTSVGTGELFF.

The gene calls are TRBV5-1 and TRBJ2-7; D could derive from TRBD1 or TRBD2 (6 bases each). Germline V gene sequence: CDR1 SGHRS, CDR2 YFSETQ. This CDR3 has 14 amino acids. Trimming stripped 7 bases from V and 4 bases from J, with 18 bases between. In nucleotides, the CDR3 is TGCGCCAGCGCGGCGGGGCAGGGGATTTACGAGCAGTACTTC. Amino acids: CASAAGQGIYEQYF.

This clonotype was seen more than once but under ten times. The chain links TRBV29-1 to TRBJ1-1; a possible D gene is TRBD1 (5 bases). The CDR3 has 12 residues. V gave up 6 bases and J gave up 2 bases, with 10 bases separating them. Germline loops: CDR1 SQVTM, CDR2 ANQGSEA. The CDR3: CSVTEINTEAFF. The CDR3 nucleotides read TGCAGCGTGACAGAAATCAACACTGAAGCTTTCTTT.

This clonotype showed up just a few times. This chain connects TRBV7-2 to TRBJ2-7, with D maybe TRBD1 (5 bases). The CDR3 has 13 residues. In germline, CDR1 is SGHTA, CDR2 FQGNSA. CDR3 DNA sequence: TGTGCCAGCAGCCCCACGAGCCGGCTGATCAGGGACGTC. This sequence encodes CASSPTSRLIRDV.

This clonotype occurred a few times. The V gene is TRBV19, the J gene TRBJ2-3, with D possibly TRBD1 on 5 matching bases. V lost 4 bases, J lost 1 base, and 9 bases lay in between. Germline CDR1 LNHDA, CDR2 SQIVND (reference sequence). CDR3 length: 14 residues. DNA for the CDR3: TGTGCCAGTAGTAGACAGACGGGCACAGATACGCAGTATTTT. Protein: CASSRQTGTDTQYF.

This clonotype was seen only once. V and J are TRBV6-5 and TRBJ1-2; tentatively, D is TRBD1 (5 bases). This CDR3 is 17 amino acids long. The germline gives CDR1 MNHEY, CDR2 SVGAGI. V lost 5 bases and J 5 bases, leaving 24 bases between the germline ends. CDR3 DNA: TGTGCCAGCAGTCCGCCCAGGCGCGGGACGGATTTTTATGGCTACACCTTC. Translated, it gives CASSPPRRGTDFYGYTF.

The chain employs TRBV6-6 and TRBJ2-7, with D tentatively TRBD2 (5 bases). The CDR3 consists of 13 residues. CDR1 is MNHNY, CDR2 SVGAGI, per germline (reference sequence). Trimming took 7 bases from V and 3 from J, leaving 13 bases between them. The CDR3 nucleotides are TGTGCCAGCACCCCCAGGACTGACTACGAGCAGTACTTC. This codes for CASTPRTDYEQYF.

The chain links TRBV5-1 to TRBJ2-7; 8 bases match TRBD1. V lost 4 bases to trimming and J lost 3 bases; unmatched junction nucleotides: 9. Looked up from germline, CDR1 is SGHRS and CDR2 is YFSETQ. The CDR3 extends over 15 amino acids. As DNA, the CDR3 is TGCGCCAGCAGCCAATTGACAGGGGTGGACTACGAGCAGTACTTC. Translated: CASSQLTGVDYEQYF.

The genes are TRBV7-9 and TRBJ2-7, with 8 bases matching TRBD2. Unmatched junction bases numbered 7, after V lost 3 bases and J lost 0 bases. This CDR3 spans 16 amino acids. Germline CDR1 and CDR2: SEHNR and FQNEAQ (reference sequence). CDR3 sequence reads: CASSLIGSGASYEQYF. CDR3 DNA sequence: TGTGCCAGCAGCTTGATAGGTAGCGGGGCCTCCTACGAGCAGTACTTC. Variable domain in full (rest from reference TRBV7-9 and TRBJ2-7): DTGVSQNPRHKITKRGQNVTFRCDPISEHNRLYWYRQTLGQGPEFLTYFQNEAQLEKSRLLSDRFSAERPKGSFSTLEIQRTEQGDSAMYLCASSLIGSGASYEQYFGPGTRLTVT.

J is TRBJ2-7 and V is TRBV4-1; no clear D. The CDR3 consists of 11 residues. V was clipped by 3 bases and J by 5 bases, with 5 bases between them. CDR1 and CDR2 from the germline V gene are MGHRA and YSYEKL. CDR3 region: CASSHGNEQYF. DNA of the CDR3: TGCGCCAGCAGCCATGGGAACGAGCAGTACTTC.

The CDR3 region is CASSFSRNAYNEQFF. CDR3 coding DNA: TGTGCCAGCAGCTTTAGTAGGAATGCCTACAATGAGCAGTTCTTC. The rearrangement uses TRBV5-4 and TRBJ2-1; D ambiguous. Deletions cut 2 bases from V and 2 bases from J, with 11 bases between. The CDR3 consists of 15 residues. Germline CDR1 SGHNT, CDR2 YYREEE (reference sequence).

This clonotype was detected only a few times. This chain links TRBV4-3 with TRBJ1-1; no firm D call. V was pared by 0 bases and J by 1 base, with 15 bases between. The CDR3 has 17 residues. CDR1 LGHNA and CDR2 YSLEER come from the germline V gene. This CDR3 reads CASSQEGEHRTNTEAFF. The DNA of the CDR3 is TGCGCCAGCAGCCAAGAGGGTGAACACCGAACGAACACTGAAGCTTTCTTT.

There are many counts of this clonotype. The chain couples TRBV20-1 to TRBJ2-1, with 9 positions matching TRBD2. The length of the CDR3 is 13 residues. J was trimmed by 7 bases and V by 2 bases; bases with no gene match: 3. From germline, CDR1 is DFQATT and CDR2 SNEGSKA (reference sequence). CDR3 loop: CSARRLAGNEQFF. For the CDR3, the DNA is TGCAGTGCTAGACGGCTAGCGGGAAATGAGCAGTTCTTC.

The CDR3 region is CASSPRLAPTGELFF. CDR3 coding DNA: TGTGCCAGCAGCCCACGACTAGCTCCCACCGGGGAGCTGTTTTTT. The rearrangement uses TRBV7-8 and TRBJ2-2; 7 bases fit TRBD2. The CDR3 extends over 15 amino acids. The V gene's germline CDR1 is SGHVS and CDR2 FQNEAQ. The J segment lost 4 bases and the V segment lost 5 bases, leaving 7 bases of the junction unmatched.

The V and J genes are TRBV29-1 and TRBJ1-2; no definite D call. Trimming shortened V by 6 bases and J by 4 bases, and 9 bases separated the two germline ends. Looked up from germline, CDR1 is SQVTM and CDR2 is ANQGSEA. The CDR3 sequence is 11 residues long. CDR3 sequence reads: CSVGRGYGYTF. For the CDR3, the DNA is TGCAGCGTGGGAAGAGGCTATGGCTACACCTTC. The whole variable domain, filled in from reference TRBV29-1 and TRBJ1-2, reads SAVISQKPSRDICQRGTSLTIQCQVDSQVTMMFWYRQQPGQSLTLIATANQGSEATYESGFVIDKFPISRPNLTFSTLTVSNMSPEDSSIYLCSVGRGYGYTFGSGTRLTVV.